The entry below gives a single T cell receptor beta chain sequence along with its context. As yet, its antigen is unknown. Unmatched junction bases numbered 4, after V lost 5 bases and J lost 3 bases. The CDR3 is 12 amino acids. CDR1 is GTSNPN and CDR2 is SVGIG in the germline V gene (reference sequence). Tumor samples were obtained before definitive surgery or chemotherapy. This specimen comes from a study of high-grade serous ovarian cancer treatment subgroups. Study results and limitations: CDR1 and CDR2 were left unanalyzed; analyses focused on CDR3.

The data were produced by immunoSEQ multiplex PCR, yet TCRdb's version contains in-frame clones alone and is incomplete. The sample includes some 33,000 clones, about four fifths of them seen just once. This TCR derives from a human donor with high-grade serous ovarian cancer. Sequenced material: tumor tissue. The chain joins TRBV30 to TRBJ2-7; 7 bases are a match to TRBD1. CDR3 nucleotides: TGTGCCTGGGAGCGGACAGGCTACGAGCAGTACTTC. The encoded protein is CAWERTGYEQYF.